This TCR beta chain is drawn from a study of blood T cell repertoires in COVID-19. CDR1 is MNHEY, CDR2 SVGAGI, per germline. J gave up 3 bases and V 5 bases, and 7 bases lay outside the gene matches. The CDR3 is 15 amino acids. Here immunoSEQ multiplex PCR was the method, and the copy in TCRdb shows in-frame clones only, minus some. The sample lists over 250,000 clones, approximately 91% seen once, with around 12% in the top ten. The origin of this receptor is a woman aged 60-70 years with acute or convalescent COVID-19. This chain joins TRBV6-5 and TRBJ1-5; 7 bases agree with TRBD1. Sequences were obtained from peripheral blood. CDR3 region: CASSIYRGNNQPQHF. The DNA for the CDR3 is TGTGCCAGCAGTATCTACAGGGGAAACAATCAGCCCCAGCATTTT.